The 21 T cell receptor beta chains in this list originate from one sample, sequenced in a study of cytomegalovirus exposure and HLA in healthy donors. The protocol was immunoSEQ multiplex PCR, while the TCRdb copy is restricted to in-frame clones and leaves out a portion. In the table there are nearly 110,000 clones, 88% of which are singletons. Sample: PBMCs. The receptor source for this set is a woman younger than 35 in good health and CMV-seropositive.

This sequence joins TRBV28 and TRBJ2-7, with D possibly matching TRBD1 (6 bases). Trimming stripped 2 bases from V and 2 bases from J, with 7 bases between. The germline CDR1 and CDR2 sequences are MDHEN and SYDVKM. The length of the CDR3 is 13 residues. The CDR3 DNA follows: TGTGCCAGCAGTTTAAACAGGGCCTACGAGCAGTACGTC. Amino acid sequence: CASSLNRAYEQYV.

The rearrangement joins TRBV11-2 to TRBJ2-7, with 11 bases lining up with TRBD1. The CDR3 length is 16 residues. The trim removed 2 bases at V and 0 bases at J, leaving 3 bases unmatched. Germline V lookup: CDR1 SGHAT, CDR2 FQNNGV. CDR3 in DNA: TGTGCCAGCAGCTTAACCGGGACAGGGGGCTCCTACGAGCAGTACGTC. Its translation is CASSLTGTGGSYEQYV.

The gene calls are TRBV5-6 and TRBJ1-5; no clear D gene. This CDR3 region has 13 residues. V was trimmed by 0 bases and J by 4 bases, leaving 5 bases between them. Germline values: CDR1 SGHDT, CDR2 YYEEEE. The chain's CDR3 is CASSLGRNQPQHF. The CDR3 DNA reads TGTGCCAGCAGCTTGGGCAGAAATCAGCCCCAGCATTTT.

The V gene is TRBV10-3, the J gene TRBJ1-2; 9 bases are a match to TRBD1. CDR3 length: 15 amino acids. The junction had 5 bases not matched to a gene; V was cut back by 0 bases and J by 6 bases. Germline CDR1 and CDR2: ENHRY and SYGVKD. This CDR3 is CAISESGQGIDGYTF. CDR3 DNA: TGTGCCATCAGTGAGTCCGGACAGGGGATTGATGGCTACACCTTC.

CDR3 DNA: TGTGCCAGCAGCACCGGACTAGCGGGGGGGCGCGCCTACGAGCAGTACGTC. Amino acids: CASSTGLAGGRAYEQYV. This chain links TRBV5-6 with TRBJ2-7, with 15 nucleotides matching TRBD2. CDR1 SGHDT and CDR2 YYEEEE come from the germline V gene. Germline trimming cut 4 bases from V and 2 bases from J; bases unmatched to any gene: 7. The CDR3 has 17 residues.

This clone occurred a few times. This rearrangement joins TRBV27 to TRBJ1-2; D is perhaps TRBD1 (6 bases). Trimming took off 3 bases at V and 8 bases at J, with 13 bases between the two ends. CDR3 length: 13 amino acids. Per germline, CDR1 MNHEY and CDR2 SMNVEV (reference sequence). The CDR3 DNA reads TGTGCCAGCAGTTTGCAGGGGCCAATGGGCTACACCTTC. Amino acid sequence: CASSLQGPMGYTF.

The chain links TRBV6-6 to TRBJ2-2; 8 positions agree with TRBD1. Germline loops: CDR1 MNHNY, CDR2 SVGAGI (reference sequence). Trimming removed 6 bases from V and 6 bases from J; junction bases left unmatched: 6. The CDR3 spans 14 residues. DNA of the CDR3: TGTGCCAGCAGGGACAGGGAGGCGGCCGGGGAGCTGTTTTTT. Translating gives CASRDREAAGELFF.

The chain couples TRBV9 to TRBJ1-2; 8 positions agree with TRBD1. The J segment lost 4 bases and the V segment lost 0 bases, leaving 5 bases of the junction unmatched. The CDR3 sequence is 15 residues long. Germline-derived CDR1 and CDR2 are SGDLS and YYNGEE. DNA of the CDR3: TGTGCCAGCAGCGTAGGGACAGGGCCCAGCTATGGCTACACCTTC. Translation gives CASSVGTGPSYGYTF.

The chain uses TRBV7-2 and TRBJ2-1; D gene unclear. V was clipped by 3 bases and J by 4 bases, with 10 bases between them. In germline, CDR1 is SGHTA, CDR2 FQGNSA. The CDR3 has 14 amino acids. The CDR3 sequence: CASSFRRKYNEQFF. CDR3 in DNA: TGTGCCAGCAGCTTCCGCAGGAAATACAATGAGCAGTTCTTC. Drawing the rest from reference TRBV7-2 and TRBJ2-1, the complete variable domain is GAGVSQSPSNKVTEKGKDVELRCDPISGHTALYWYRQSLGQGLEFLIYFQGNSAPDKSGLPSDRFSAERTGGSVSTLTIQRTQQEDSAVYLCASSFRRKYNEQFFGPGTRLTVL.

V and J are TRBV10-2 and TRBJ2-7; D remains unclear. The germline CDR1 and CDR2 sequences are WSHSY and SAAADI. V dropped 0 bases and J dropped 3 bases, with 3 bases sitting between them. The CDR3 consists of 12 residues. The CDR3 coding sequence is TGCGCCAGCAGTGAGTCCAGCTACGAGCAGTACTTC. Translated, it gives CASSESSYEQYF.

The rearrangement joins TRBV28 to TRBJ1-4; D gene uncertain. This CDR3 comprises 16 residues. Germline assignment: CDR1 MDHEN and CDR2 SYDVKM. Trimming removed 2 bases at V and 4 bases at J, with 14 bases between. CDR3 residues: CASSLVGQVLNEKLFF. The CDR3 bases are TGTGCCAGCAGTTTAGTTGGCCAGGTCCTTAATGAAAAACTGTTTTTT.

This clone came up once. For the CDR3, the DNA is TGTGCCAGCAGCGAGGGCTACTATGGCTACACCTTC. Amino acid sequence: CASSEGYYGYTF. This sequence joins TRBV2 and TRBJ1-2; D not certain. Germline CDR1 reads SNHLY; CDR2 reads FYNNEI. V was clipped by 6 bases and J by 3 bases, with 8 bases between them. The CDR3 sequence is 12 residues long.

The V and J genes are TRBV5-6 and TRBJ2-2, with TRBD2 identical over 7 bases. Germline V gene lookup returns CDR1 SGHDT and CDR2 YYEEEE. Unmatched junction bases numbered 8, after V lost 7 bases and J lost 2 bases. There are 15 residues in the CDR3. DNA of the CDR3: TGTGCCAGCGGGCCTTGGGGGGGAAACACCGGGGAGCTGTTTTTT. This sequence encodes CASGPWGGNTGELFF.

This chain connects TRBV10-3 to TRBJ1-5; 7 positions agree with TRBD1. V was clipped by 6 bases and J by 1 base; unmatched bases: 0. The CDR3 is 13 residues long. Looked up from germline, CDR1 is ENHRY and CDR2 is SYGVKD. This chain's CDR3 is CAIRDRSNQPQHF. CDR3 DNA: TGTGCCATCAGGGACAGGAGCAATCAGCCCCAGCATTTT.

The chain combines TRBV11-2 with TRBJ1-1; the match to TRBD1 covers 8 bases. V lost 5 bases to trimming and J lost 0 bases; unmatched junction nucleotides: 8. CDR3 length: 16 residues. CDR1 is SGHAT, CDR2 FQNNGV, per germline. CDR3 bases: TGTGCCAGCAGCCCACCCGGCAGGGGGCTGAACACTGAAGCTTTCTTT. Its translation: CASSPPGRGLNTEAFF. Drawing the rest from reference TRBV11-2 and TRBJ1-1, the complete variable domain is EAGVAQSPRYKIIEKRQSVAFWCNPISGHATLYWYQQILGQGPKLLIQFQNNGVVDDSQLPKDRFSAERLKGVDSTLKIQPAKLEDSAVYLCASSPPGRGLNTEAFFGQGTRLTVV.

The rearrangement links TRBV28 to TRBJ1-3; D gene ambiguous. Trimming took 2 bases from V and 9 from J, leaving 8 bases between them. This CDR3 region has 12 residues. From germline, CDR1 is MDHEN and CDR2 SYDVKM. CDR3 in amino acids: CASSLIGGTIYF. In DNA, the CDR3 is TGTGCCAGCAGTTTAATCGGTGGCACCATATATTTT.

The CDR3 sequence is CASDRGNEQYF. The CDR3 nucleotides are TGTGCCAGTGACAGGGGAAACGAGCAGTACTTC. This rearrangement joins TRBV6-1 to TRBJ2-7; 8 nucleotides match TRBD1. V lost 9 bases, J lost 5 bases, and 3 bases stayed unmatched. CDR3 length: 11 residues. CDR1 MNHNS and CDR2 SASEGT come from the germline V gene.

The table lists this clone with a few counts. The chain combines TRBV7-2 with TRBJ1-1; D gene uncertain. Germline loops: CDR1 SGHTA, CDR2 FQGNSA. This CDR3 has 17 amino acids. V lost 2 bases and J 2 bases, leaving 18 bases between the germline ends. The CDR3 DNA follows: TGTGCCAGCAGCTTAACTGGGCCGTTGTCGGAAAACACTGAAGCTTTCTTT. This translates into CASSLTGPLSENTEAFF. The variable domain in full, completed from reference TRBV7-2 and TRBJ1-1, reads GAGVSQSPSNKVTEKGKDVELRCDPISGHTALYWYRQSLGQGLEFLIYFQGNSAPDKSGLPSDRFSAERTGGSVSTLTIQRTQQEDSAVYLCASSLTGPLSENTEAFFGQGTRLTVV.

The rearrangement joins TRBV19 to TRBJ1-1; D uncertain. Between the trimmed V and J ends, which lost 1 base and 0 bases, there was a span of 9 bases. Germline CDR1 LNHDA, CDR2 SQIVND (reference sequence). This CDR3 has 15 residues. The CDR3 sequence: CASSIVGGVNTEAFF. DNA for the CDR3: TGTGCCAGTAGTATAGTTGGCGGGGTGAACACTGAAGCTTTCTTT.

The chain is built from TRBV2 and TRBJ2-7; D ambiguous. V lost 3 bases, J lost 0 bases, and 6 bases lay in between. Germline lookup yields CDR1 SNHLY and CDR2 FYNNEI. CDR3 length: 13 amino acids. The CDR3 spells CASSDLSSYEQYF. For the CDR3, the DNA is TGTGCCAGCAGTGACCTAAGCTCCTACGAGCAGTACTTC.

The J gene is TRBJ1-5, the V gene TRBV18; TRBD1 matches 8 bases. CDR1 and CDR2 from the germline V gene are KGHSH and LQKENI. The CDR3 is made up of 16 amino acids. Losses at the gene ends were 3 bases for V and 2 bases for J; bases not matched to a gene: 6. This chain's CDR3 is CASSPSDRGGNQPQHF. CDR3 bases: TGTGCCAGCTCACCTAGCGACAGGGGCGGCAATCAGCCCCAGCATTTT.